Below, one T cell receptor (beta chain) is given with its context. The antigen is unknown. These data come from a study of PD-1 blockade in classical Hodgkin lymphoma. Overall study: Patients were dosed intravenously with nivolumab at 3 mg/kg every 2 weeks. Study-level results: Individuals initiating nivolumab under 1 year after ASCT were excluded. At C4D1, TCR diversity had climbed significantly for CD4+ cells, though not for CD8+ cells.

Every patient had relapsed following autologous stem cell transplantation, and cohorts differed in brentuximab vedotin exposure. Responses achieved at best were complete response, partial response or progressive disease. Measured with immunoSEQ multiplex PCR; TCRdb has only the in-frame clones, and not every one. Altogether about 97,000 clones are present, approximately 80% being singletons, with the ten largest covering 9% to 15%. The source material was peripheral blood mononuclear cells (PBMCs), sampled at baseline. The TCR originated in a human donor with classical Hodgkin lymphoma.

As DNA, the CDR3 is TGTGCCAGCTCCGTTTTGAACGAGCAGTACTTC. Protein product: CASSVLNEQYF. The J gene is TRBJ2-7, the V gene TRBV2; D is uncertain. V shed 8 bases and J shed 5 bases, with 10 bases lying between them. This CDR3 comprises 11 residues. Per the germline V gene, CDR1 is SNHLY and CDR2 is FYNNEI. Filled out from reference TRBV2 and TRBJ2-7, the complete variable domain reads EPEVTQTPSHQVTQMGQEVILRCVPISNHLYFYWYRQILGQKVEFLVSFYNNEISEKSEIFDDQFSVERPDGSNFTLKIRSTKLEDSAMYFCASSVLNEQYFGPGTRLTVT.